This TCR beta chain was sequenced in a study of T cells of healthy individuals. There are 14 residues in the CDR3. Germline V gives CDR1 DFQATT, CDR2 SNEGSKA (reference sequence). After removal of 5 bases from V and 3 bases from J, the junction contained 6 bases not matched to a gene. This clonotype was recorded a few times. In TCRdb, the 5' RACE reads were re-called with MiXCR into one record per CDR3 protein. Of more than 85,000 distinct CDR3 sequences listed, under 20% are singletons. This TCR came from a human donor in good health. This chain links TRBV20-1 with TRBJ2-7; the match to TRBD1 covers 11 bases. In DNA, the CDR3 is TGCAGTGCTCCCCCGGGACAGGGGGGCTACGAGCAGTACTTC. Translating it yields CSAPPGQGGYEQYF.